These T cell receptor beta chains were read from a single sample in a study of cytomegalovirus exposure and HLA in healthy donors. The data were produced by immunoSEQ multiplex PCR, yet TCRdb's version contains in-frame clones alone and is incomplete. The table records around 93,000 clones, about two thirds of them present only once. The source material was PBMCs. The origin of the receptors is a boy between 5 and 17 years old in good health and CMV-seropositive. Each CDR3 is given with its conserved first and last residue.

J: TRBJ2-7
V: TRBV15
CDR3: CATSASTNEQYF

J: TRBJ1-5
V: TRBV27
CDR3: CASSPDRGRGSRQPQHF

J: TRBJ2-1
V: TRBV5-6
CDR3: CASSSVLSSYNEQFF

J: TRBJ2-5
V: TRBV29-1
CDR3: CSAGETQYF

J: TRBJ2-7
V: TRBV4-1
CDR3: CASSLRVDDEQYF

J: TRBJ2-2
V: TRBV7-2
CDR3: CASSLGVTSGTGELFF

J: TRBJ1-4
V: TRBV19
CDR3: CASSFGQVTNEKLFF

J: TRBJ1-1
V: TRBV19
CDR3: CASSIRGGQVNTEAFF

J: TRBJ2-1
V: TRBV25-1
CDR3: CASSESVRRNEQFF

J: TRBJ1-1
V: TRBV29-1
CDR3: CSVEDPRGADTEAFF

J: TRBJ2-3
V: TRBV7-2
CDR3: CASMASSDTQYF

J: TRBJ2-7
V: TRBV6-5
CDR3: CASTPSGRAYEQYF

J: TRBJ2-2
V: TRBV2
CDR3: CASRGSLQQGLGPSGELFF

J: TRBJ2-2
V: TRBV6-4
CDR3: CASSDGTSGTGELFF

J: TRBJ2-7
V: TRBV28
CDR3: CASSLYTTSGITYEQYF